This T cell receptor beta chain came from a study of blood T cell repertoires in COVID-19 (dated by TCRdb to about 2020). Notes on the research overall: Collaborator samples came from the United States, Italy and Spain and covered acute and convalescent phases of COVID-19. The material from the prospective study consisted of cDNA or gDNA derived from T cells, B-cell-depleted T cells, or PBMCs. Subjects who had been exposed to COVID-19, were actively infected with it, or had recovered from it provided the deeply sampled blood TCRbeta repertoires that made up the dataset. The repertoires were released in a freely available public database meant as a resource for research on the immune response to SARS-CoV-2. Samples were obtained from the ongoing ImmuneRACE study (first 160 participants) and from some 1,200 subjects provided by 6 global collaborators. Sample metadata almost always included a de-identified subject ID, COVID-19 status, age in years and sex. Where available, HLA class I and class II types were taken from metadata supplied by the sample provider and were not determined by assay-based typing.

Findings and caveats that apply to the study as a whole: The amount of clinical and demographic metadata varied by source and participant and was provided uncurated.

TCRbeta CDR3 regions were amplified from genomic DNA using the immunoSEQ Assay, a bias-controlled multiplex PCR. The authors' pipeline ran thus. Within the assay, amplification of reference gene primers was used to estimate how many nucleated cells each sample contained. To quantify the absolute abundance of each unique TCRbeta CDR3 rearrangement, sequence reads were collapsed and filtered. Productive Simpson clonality was computed per sample as the square root of Simpson's diversity index over productive rearrangements. Drawn from immuneACCESS, this table holds only the in-frame rearrangements with V and J called that TCRdb kept. Clones are partly lost; checked studies trace under half to an unresolved V gene and leave the rest unexplained. V and J calls and clone size come straight from that table; D and trimming were deduced from the DNA. Within this sample are some 70,000 clones, with more than 75% of them counted one time only. The top ten clonotypes cover roughly 12% of the sample.

Collaborating institutions collected whole blood in K2EDTA tubes following their own protocols. For TCRbeta analysis, collaborator samples were shipped as frozen whole blood, as isolated PBMCs, or as DNA extracted from either sample type. Note on this clone: Its antigen remains undetermined. Per-nucleotide qualities are absent, and no much larger clonotype sits a single base away.

The sequenced sample consisted of peripheral blood. The sequence derives from a human donor in a cohort sampled during active COVID-19.

The bases are TGTGCCAGCAGCCCGGCGGGCCGGGGGGGCCTCCGCGAGCAGTACTTC. This encodes CASSPAGRGGLREQYF. This chain joins TRBV6-2 or TRBV6-3 to TRBJ2-7; TRBD2 matches 8 bases in the middle. The CDR3 numbers 16 residues from cysteine through phenylalanine. The read is trimmed to its CDR3 DNA, 48 bases read in frame from base 1. The germline V gene encodes CDR1 MNHEY and CDR2 SVGEGT. Unmatched junction bases come to 16, with V trimmed by 6 bases and J by 6 bases.